The 8 T cell receptor beta chains given below trace back to one sample, sequenced in a study of CD8+CD57+ T cells in acquired aplastic anemia (dated by TCRdb to the late 2010s). The data were produced on an Illumina HiSeq 2000. Profiling of TCR beta VDJ combinations and CDR3 sequences used genomic DNA as the template. TCRdb redid the processing of the public reads, applying fastp at Q25 and MiXCR, and retained in-frame beta chains. For every CDR3 protein sequence, its rows merge into one entry that carries the most common genes and DNA. The sample table contains about 190,000 distinct CDR3 sequences; only one count was recorded for under 55% of them. The top ten hold 9.7% of the sample. Flow cytometry had shown CD8+CD57+ cell expansion in the patients selected for sequencing. The sequenced sample consisted of sorted CD4+, CD8+, or CD8+CD57+ T cells (not recorded which) from PBMCs. The source is a human donor with aplastic anemia.

V and J are TRBV6-1 and TRBJ1-2; D not certain. CDR3 length equals 15 residues. From germline, CDR1 is MNHNS and CDR2 SASEGT. Trimming cost V 0 bases and J 3 bases, with 11 bases left between them. The CDR3 DNA sequence: TGTGCCAGCAGTGAAGCAACTTTTGTGGACTATGGCTACACCTTC. The encoded protein is CASSEATFVDYGYTF.

This clonotype appeared many times. V and J are TRBV15 and TRBJ1-5; D is unclear. V lost 0 bases to trimming and J lost 0 bases, with 6 bases between them. Germline lookup yields CDR1 LNHNV and CDR2 YYDKDF (reference sequence). The length of the CDR3 is 15 residues. This chain's CDR3 is CATSREGVSNQPQHF. The CDR3 coding sequence is TGTGCCACCAGCAGAGAGGGCGTTAGCAATCAGCCCCAGCATTTT.

This chain links TRBV24-1 with TRBJ1-5; tentatively, D is TRBD1 (6 bases). V shed 3 bases and J shed 4 bases, with 9 bases lying between them. Germline CDR1 is KGHDR and CDR2 is SFDVKD. This CDR3 has 14 residues. CDR3 DNA: TGTGCCACCAGTGATCGAGGGGGGAATCAGCCCCAGCATTTT. It codes for CATSDRGGNQPQHF.

Concerning this clonotype itself: A clone one base away is much larger, so this may be a read error. The conserved closing phenylalanine or tryptophan is absent in this CDR3, likely reflecting a read error. This rearrangement joins TRBV11-1 to TRBJ2-1, with a possible D match to TRBD1 (5 bases). This CDR3 contains 18 residues. The V end was cut by 5 bases, the J end by 0 bases, with 20 bases between. In germline, CDR1 is SGHAT, CDR2 FQDESV (reference sequence). The CDR3 loop is CASSPMGGHWSSYNEQFS. The CDR3 DNA follows: TGTGCCAGCAGCCCAATGGGTGGACACTGGAGCTCCTACAATGAGCAGTTCTCC.

In its sample, this clonotype was seen once. This chain connects TRBV7-9 to TRBJ1-2; no clear D gene. The CDR3 contains 15 residues. The germline CDR1 and CDR2 sequences are SEHNR and FQNEAQ (reference sequence). Between the trimmed V and J ends, which lost 1 base and 6 bases, there was a span of 15 bases. CDR3 in amino acids: CASSLERDGKDGYTF. The DNA for the CDR3 is TGTGCCAGCAGCTTAGAACGCGACGGGAAGGATGGCTACACCTTC.

The chain carries TRBV7-6 and TRBJ2-1; D call uncertain. The CDR3 extends over 14 amino acids. Germline CDR1 SGHVS, CDR2 FNYEAQ. V was pared by 1 base and J by 5 bases, with 9 bases between. For the CDR3, the DNA is TGTGCCAGCAGCTTAGGTAAAGGGAACAATGAGCAGTTCTTC. It is translated as CASSLGKGNNEQFF.

This clonotype showed up just a few times. CDR3 nucleotide sequence: TGTGCTAGTGGCCCCCTTGGGTTCCCGAACACCGGGGAGCTGTTTTTT. Encoded protein: CASGPLGFPNTGELFF. The genes are TRBV12-5 and TRBJ2-2; no firm D call. V lost 6 bases and J lost 0, with 14 bases in between. Germline CDR1 reads LGHNT; CDR2 reads FRNRAP. This CDR3 spans 16 amino acids.

This clonotype has more than one count but fewer than ten. The gene calls are TRBV29-1 and TRBJ2-5; D might be TRBD1 (5 bases). V lost 3 bases and J lost 5, with 10 bases in between. The CDR3 length is 12 residues. The germline V gene has CDR1 SQVTM and CDR2 ANQGSEA. The CDR3 sequence is CSVEGQDETQYF. The CDR3 DNA is TGCAGCGTTGAGGGGCAGGATGAGACCCAGTACTTC.